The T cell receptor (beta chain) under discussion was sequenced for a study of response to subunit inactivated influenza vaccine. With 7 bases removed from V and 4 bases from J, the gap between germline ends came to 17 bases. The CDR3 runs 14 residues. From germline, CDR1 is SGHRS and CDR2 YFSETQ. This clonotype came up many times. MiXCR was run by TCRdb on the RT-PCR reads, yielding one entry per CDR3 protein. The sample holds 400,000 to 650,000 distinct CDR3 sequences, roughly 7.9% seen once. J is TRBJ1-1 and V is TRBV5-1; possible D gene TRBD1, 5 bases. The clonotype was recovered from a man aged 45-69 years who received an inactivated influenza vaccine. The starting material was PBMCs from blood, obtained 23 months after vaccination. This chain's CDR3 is CASRDGFGSTEAFF. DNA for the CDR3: TGCGCCAGCCGGGACGGGTTTGGGAGCACTGAAGCTTTCTTT.